The source of this T cell receptor (beta chain) is a study of cytomegalovirus exposure and HLA in healthy donors. The study's findings and limits: Both high specificity and high sensitivity reportedly marked the classifier's diagnosis of cytomegalovirus status. In a later analysis, donors in an Asian-associated ancestry cluster reportedly had fewer N-insertions in productive TCRs than the cohort mean. Donors were assumed by presence/absence analyses to have roughly uniform sequencing depth.

Losses at the gene ends were 6 bases for V and 6 bases for J; bases not matched to a gene: 6. The germline V gene has CDR1 SNHLY and CDR2 FYNNEI. This CDR3 is 13 amino acids long. Both 60 Vbeta primers and 13 Jbeta primers went into the PCR. Repertoires were generated with immunoSEQ multiplex PCR, while TCRdb's copy carries only in-frame clones and drops some. This sample yields 190,000 or so clones, of which less than 85% are seen a single time; about 0.7% belongs to the top ten. Comment on this clone: Antigen unknown.

The sequenced sample consisted of PBMCs. The receptor was derived from a boy between 10 and 17 years old in good health and CMV-seronegative. This sequence joins TRBV2 and TRBJ1-1; 8 nucleotides agree with TRBD1. The CDR3 sequence is CASSRQGLAEAFF. DNA for the CDR3: TGTGCCAGCAGCCGACAGGGGTTAGCTGAAGCTTTCTTT.